This entry lists 23 T cell receptor beta chains sequenced from one sample in a study of blood T cell repertoires in COVID-19 (dated by TCRdb to 2020 to 2022). The library was produced with the immunoSEQ multiplex PCR assay. TCRdb retrieved this table from immuneACCESS and kept in-frame rearrangements only. Not all clones are present; in checked studies, unresolved V genes account for under half, and no reason is known for the remainder. This sample holds some 150,000 clones; roughly 90% were observed only once. Roughly 2.1% of the sample belongs to the ten largest clones. The sequencing input was peripheral blood. The receptors come from a human donor in a cohort sampled during active COVID-19.

This clone occurred a few times. The J gene is TRBJ1-2, the V gene TRBV6-4, with TRBD1 as a possible D gene (6 bases). This CDR3 contains 15 residues. Germline V gene sequence: CDR1 MRHNA, CDR2 SNTAGT. The V end was cut by 6 bases, the J end by 8 bases, with 22 bases between. Here the CDR3 DNA reads TGTGCCAGCAGGGTGACAGCGGGGGGCGCCGGGGGCTACACCTTC. Translation: CASRVTAGGAGGYTF.

The chain recombines TRBV4-3 with TRBJ2-2, with D possibly being TRBD1 (5 bases). Germline values: CDR1 LGHNA, CDR2 YSLEER. V was shortened by 0 bases and J by 6 bases, with 8 bases between the two germline ends. The CDR3 sequence is 14 residues long. CDR3 in amino acids: CASSQEVRAGELFF. The CDR3 region has the DNA TGCGCCAGCAGCCAAGAAGTCAGGGCCGGGGAGCTGTTTTTT.

The rearrangement joins TRBV11-2 to TRBJ1-1; TRBD1 might be the D (6 bases). Germline assignment: CDR1 SGHAT and CDR2 FQNNGV. V was shortened by 4 bases and J by 7 bases, with 13 bases between the two germline ends. The CDR3 totals 13 residues. CDR3 residues: CASSSKRTDEAFF. CDR3 sequence (DNA): TGTGCCAGCAGCTCAAAAAGGACAGATGAAGCTTTCTTT.

The chain joins TRBV7-2 to TRBJ1-3; no firm D call. V was clipped by 1 base and J by 2 bases, with 6 bases between them. The CDR3 sequence is 14 residues long. CDR1 is SGHTA and CDR2 is FQGNSA in the germline V gene. For the CDR3, the DNA is TGTGCCAGCAGCTTAGACTATACTGGAAACACCATATATTTT. This encodes CASSLDYTGNTIYF.

This chain connects TRBV28 to TRBJ2-1; D possibly corresponds to TRBD2 (6 bases). Per the germline V gene, CDR1 is MDHEN and CDR2 is SYDVKM. V gave up 5 bases and J gave up 10 bases, with 18 bases separating them. There are 14 residues in the CDR3. The CDR3 region is CASSRIDVEGEQFF. The CDR3 region has the DNA TGTGCCAGCAGTCGTATCGATGTGGAGGGCGAGCAGTTCTTC.

The chain joins TRBV19 to TRBJ2-7; 9 bases match TRBD1. This CDR3 is 15 amino acids long. V lost 6 bases, J lost 2 bases, and 8 bases stayed unmatched. From germline, CDR1 is LNHDA and CDR2 SQIVND (reference sequence). The DNA for the CDR3 is TGTGCCAGTAGACGGGTCGGGACAGGGACCTACGAGCAGTACTTC. This gives the protein CASRRVGTGTYEQYF.

This clone was detected only once. The chain employs TRBV18 and TRBJ2-4, with unresolved D. V lost 6 bases and J 0 bases, leaving 9 bases between the germline ends. CDR3 length equals 14 residues. The germline V gene has CDR1 KGHSH and CDR2 LQKENI. Here the CDR3 reads CASSADLAKNIQYF. The CDR3, as DNA: TGTGCCAGCTCGGCCGATCTAGCCAAAAACATTCAGTACTTC.

This sequence joins TRBV3-1 (or the pseudogene TRBV3-2) and TRBJ1-1; 7 bases align to TRBD1. CDR1 LGHDT and CDR2 YNNKEL come from the germline V gene (reference sequence). Unmatched junction bases numbered 6, after V lost 6 bases and J lost 8 bases. This CDR3 region has 12 residues. The CDR3: CASRRTGPEAFF. CDR3 bases: TGTGCCAGCAGACGGACAGGCCCGGAAGCTTTCTTT.

V and J are TRBV25-1 and TRBJ2-1; TRBD2 matches 13 bases. V lost 4 bases and J lost 0; bases outside the gene matches: 3. The CDR3 length is 17 residues. CDR1 and CDR2 (germline): MGHDK, SYGVNS. The CDR3 bases are TGTGCCAGCAGTGCACTAGCGGGAGGGTCCTCCTACAATGAGCAGTTCTTC. Translating it yields CASSALAGGSSYNEQFF.

The rearrangement links TRBV7-9 to TRBJ1-2, with D tentatively TRBD1 (6 bases). The germline CDR1 and CDR2 sequences are SEHNR and FQNEAQ (reference sequence). V was shortened by 5 bases and J by 0 bases, with 13 bases between the two germline ends. The CDR3 is made up of 15 amino acids. As DNA, the CDR3 is TGTGCCAGCAGCCACCCTGGACAGCCTAACTATGGCTACACCTTC. It translates to CASSHPGQPNYGYTF.

In the case of this clone: The identical CDR3 is also encoded by other nucleotide sequences in the sample. This chain connects TRBV10-3 to TRBJ2-7; a possible D gene is TRBD1 (6 bases). This CDR3 contains 14 residues. Germline V gene lookup returns CDR1 ENHRY and CDR2 SYGVKD. Trimming took off 4 bases at V and 3 bases at J, with 13 bases between the two ends. The CDR3 region has the DNA TGTGCCATCAGTGTGTCAGGGGCCGACTACGAGCAGTACTTC. Translating it yields CAISVSGADYEQYF.

This sequence joins TRBV9 and TRBJ1-2, with no clear D. The V gene lost 0 bases and the J gene lost 2 bases, with 5 bases spanning the gap. The germline CDR1 and CDR2 sequences are SGDLS and YYNGEE. The length of the CDR3 is 13 residues. The CDR3 loop is CASSVDINYGYTF. In DNA form, the CDR3 reads TGTGCCAGCAGCGTAGACATCAACTATGGCTACACCTTC.

V and J are TRBV6-5 and TRBJ2-2; perhaps TRBD2 as D (5 bases). This CDR3 is built from 14 residues. The V gene lost 6 bases and the J gene lost 1 base, with 9 bases spanning the gap. Germline V lookup: CDR1 MNHEY, CDR2 SVGAGI. The CDR3 protein is CASSTRVNTGELFF. The CDR3 DNA is TGTGCCAGCAGCACGAGGGTGAACACCGGGGAGCTGTTTTTT.

The J gene is TRBJ2-3, the V gene TRBV19; 8 bases map to TRBD2. The V gene end was trimmed by 6 bases and the J gene end by 4 bases; junction bases not matched to a gene: 9. In germline, CDR1 is LNHDA, CDR2 SQIVND (reference sequence). The CDR3 consists of 15 residues. The CDR3: CASRHPGLVADTQYF. The CDR3 DNA sequence: TGTGCCAGTAGGCACCCGGGACTAGTGGCAGATACGCAGTATTTT.

This chain connects TRBV5-6 to TRBJ1-5; maybe TRBD1 (5 bases). Trimming left V 2 bases short and J 5 bases short, with 11 bases between. CDR1 and CDR2 (germline): SGHDT, YYEEEE. The CDR3 runs to 14 residues. This CDR3 reads CASSFGQGYQPQHF. The DNA of the CDR3 is TGTGCCAGCAGCTTTGGTCAGGGATATCAGCCCCAGCATTTT.

The rearrangement joins TRBV19 to TRBJ1-1; 8 bases are shared with TRBD1. Looked up from germline, CDR1 is LNHDA and CDR2 is SQIVND (reference sequence). Germline trimming cut 0 bases from V and 5 bases from J; bases unmatched to any gene: 5. The CDR3 consists of 15 residues. The CDR3 loop reads CASSIDGQGGTEAFF. In nucleotides, the CDR3 is TGTGCCAGTAGTATAGATGGACAGGGAGGGACTGAAGCTTTCTTT.

V gene TRBV2 combines with J gene TRBJ2-2; 7 bases are a match to TRBD2. V lost 0 bases and J lost 2; bases outside the gene matches: 0. CDR1 is SNHLY, CDR2 FYNNEI, per germline. This CDR3 has 15 amino acids. CDR3 region: CASSEAAGNTGELFF. The CDR3, as DNA: TGTGCCAGCAGTGAAGCAGCGGGAAACACCGGGGAGCTGTTTTTT.

The V call is TRBV29-1, the J call TRBJ2-3; D is unclear. This CDR3 comprises 15 residues. The germline V gene encodes CDR1 SQVTM and CDR2 ANQGSEA. V was cut by 4 bases and J by 0 bases, with 14 bases left in between. The CDR3 DNA is TGCAGCGTTGTAAGTTCGGGTGCTAGCACAGATACGCAGTATTTT. Amino acids: CSVVSSGASTDTQYF.

The CDR3 DNA follows: TGCGGGACCGTAACGGGGAGCGGGGGGGCCTATGAGACCCAGTACTTC. As protein: CGTVTGSGGAYETQYF. V gene TRBV29-1 combines with J gene TRBJ2-5; TRBD2 aligns across 10 bases. Germline loops: CDR1 SQVTM, CDR2 ANQGSEA. CDR3 size: 16 residues. Variable domain in full (rest from reference TRBV29-1 and TRBJ2-5): SAVISQKPSRDICQRGTSLTIQCQVDSQVTMMFWYRQQPGQSLTLIATANQGSEATYESGFVIDKFPISRPNLTFSTLTVSNMSPEDSSIYLCGTVTGSGGAYETQYFGPGTRLLVL.

This rearrangement joins TRBV27 to TRBJ1-2; maybe TRBD1 (6 bases). CDR1 is MNHEY, CDR2 SMNVEV, per germline (reference sequence). The CDR3 covers 14 residues. The V gene lost 5 bases and the J gene lost 6 bases, with 16 bases spanning the gap. CDR3 protein: CASSPRRGGDGYTF. The DNA for the CDR3 is TGTGCCAGCAGTCCTCGTAGAGGGGGGGATGGCTACACCTTC.

The chain carries TRBV4-3 and TRBJ2-1; tentative D call: TRBD1 (6 bases). Trimming took off 1 base at V and 9 bases at J, with 10 bases between the two ends. From germline, CDR1 is LGHNA and CDR2 YSLEER. CDR3 length equals 13 residues. In nucleotides, the CDR3 is TGCGCCAGCAGCCAAGCAGGGGTGGGTGAGCAGTTCTTC. Its protein product is CASSQAGVGEQFF.

CDR3 sequence: CACRFGTTAYNEQFF. In DNA, the CDR3 is TGTGCCTGCCGGTTCGGGACTACCGCCTACAATGAGCAGTTCTTC. This rearrangement joins TRBV11-2 to TRBJ2-1; 7 nucleotides match TRBD2. Germline V gene data show CDR1 as SGHAT and CDR2 as FQNNGV. The ends lost 11 bases at V and 2 bases at J; junction bases unmatched: 12. The CDR3 contains 15 residues.

J is TRBJ2-1 and V is TRBV28; TRBD2 is a possible D gene (5 bases). Germline loops: CDR1 MDHEN, CDR2 SYDVKM. CDR3 length: 15 residues. V dropped 10 bases and J dropped 0 bases, with 16 bases sitting between them. The CDR3 sequence is CATAVALSSYNEQFF. In DNA form, the CDR3 reads TGTGCCACCGCGGTAGCGCTGAGCTCCTACAATGAGCAGTTCTTC.